This T cell receptor (beta chain) was identified in a study of Ad26.COV2.S vaccination and SARS-CoV-2 variants. The treatment denotes: about 20 received Ad26.COV2.S at low or high dose, single or two shots; about five received placebo; per-sample allocation not given. Sample collection was performed on day 63 after the first vaccine or placebo injection. Assay used: immunoSEQ multiplex PCR; TCRdb lists only in-frame clones, some missing. The sample shows 410,000 or so clones, roughly 90% of them seen only once. The V gene's germline CDR1 is KGHSH and CDR2 LQKENI. The length of the CDR3 is 14 residues. The V gene end was trimmed by 4 bases and the J gene end by 4 bases; junction bases not matched to a gene: 5.

The chain employs TRBV18 and TRBJ2-7, with 9 bases lining up with TRBD2. The sequence came from a person between 18 and 60 years old who received the Ad26.COV2.S COVID-19 vaccine or a placebo. This sample comprised peripheral blood, obtained in a trial of Ad26.COV2.S vaccine versus placebo. The CDR3 sequence is CASSLTSGGYEQYF. The CDR3 coding sequence is TGTGCCAGCTCACTGACTAGCGGAGGTTACGAGCAGTACTTC.